The present entry profiles one T cell receptor beta chain with its context. TCRdb passed the RT-PCR reads through MiXCR, listing each CDR3 protein once. The table records hundreds of thousands of distinct CDR3 sequences, 16% of them present only once. This specimen belongs to a study of patients and donors after allogeneic stem cell transplantation. This CDR3 has 15 amino acids. Trimming took 1 base from V and 1 from J, leaving 8 bases between them. CDR1 LNHNV and CDR2 YYDKDF come from the germline V gene (reference sequence). The TCR was taken from a human donor who was either an allogeneic HSCT recipient or a stem cell or donor lymphocyte infusion donor (not recorded which). It is not recorded whose cells these are; they may come from a transplant donor. The rearrangement links TRBV15 to TRBJ2-1; D is unresolved. Sample: blood, either unsorted or a sorted T cell fraction (not recorded which). The CDR3 reads CATSRGVGSYNEQFF. CDR3 nucleotides: TGTGCCACCAGCAGAGGAGTGGGGTCCTACAATGAGCAGTTCTTC.